Shown below are 25 T cell receptor beta chains from a single sample sequenced in a study of blood T cell repertoires in COVID-19. Sequencing used immunoSEQ multiplex PCR; TCRdb keeps in-frame clones, though not all of them. The sample holds some 150,000 clones, around 82% seen once. Sequenced input: peripheral blood. Source of these receptors: a man aged 55 to 70 with active or convalescent COVID-19.

The rearrangement uses TRBV25-1 and TRBJ1-6, with D possibly TRBD1 on 6 matching bases. This CDR3 contains 16 residues. V was clipped by 3 bases and J by 6 bases, with 15 bases between them. Germline assignment: CDR1 MGHDK and CDR2 SYGVNS. CDR3 protein: CASSDARKGVNSPLHF. The DNA of the CDR3 is TGTGCCAGCAGTGATGCCCGCAAGGGGGTTAATTCACCCCTCCACTTT.

This clone was detected only a few times. This sequence joins TRBV11-2 and TRBJ2-7; D gene unclear. Germline V gene data show CDR1 as SGHAT and CDR2 as FQNNGV. The CDR3 contains 12 residues. Trimming stripped 1 base from V and 7 bases from J, with 8 bases between. The CDR3 region has the DNA TGTGCCAGCAGCTTAGTCCCCCTTGAGCAGTACTTC. It translates to CASSLVPLEQYF.

At least ten counts were recorded for this clone. The chain is built from TRBV29-1 and TRBJ1-3; weak D call: TRBD1 (5 bases). Germline CDR1 reads SQVTM; CDR2 reads ANQGSEA. The CDR3 sequence is 14 residues long. The V end was cut by 7 bases, the J end by 0 bases, with 13 bases between. CDR3 nucleotides: TGCAGCGCGACGGACATATTCTCTGGAAACACCATATATTTT. It codes for CSATDIFSGNTIYF. Variable domain in full (rest from reference TRBV29-1 and TRBJ1-3): SAVISQKPSRDICQRGTSLTIQCQVDSQVTMMFWYRQQPGQSLTLIATANQGSEATYESGFVIDKFPISRPNLTFSTLTVSNMSPEDSSIYLCSATDIFSGNTIYFGEGSWLTVV.

The rearrangement joins TRBV2 to TRBJ1-6; 10 nucleotides match TRBD1. CDR1 SNHLY and CDR2 FYNNEI come from the germline V gene. V lost 7 bases, J lost 7 bases, and 4 bases stayed unmatched. The CDR3 totals 14 residues. CDR3 DNA sequence: TGTGCCAGCAATCCGGGACAGGGGAATTCACCCCTCCACTTT. Translated, it gives CASNPGQGNSPLHF.

The chain couples TRBV18 to TRBJ1-6; no clear D. CDR3 length equals 12 residues. The germline V gene has CDR1 KGHSH and CDR2 LQKENI. V shed 2 bases and J shed 10 bases, with 6 bases lying between them. CDR3 protein: CASSPERSPLHF. Written as DNA, the CDR3 is TGTGCCAGCTCACCAGAGCGCTCACCCCTCCACTTT. Based on the CDR3 plus reference TRBV18 and TRBJ1-6, the full variable domain is NAGVMQNPRHLVRRRGQEARLRCSPMKGHSHVYWYRQLPEEGLKFMVYLQKENIIDESGMPKERFSAEFPKEGPSILRIQQVVRGDSAAYFCASSPERSPLHFGNGTRLTVT.

The V and J genes are TRBV13 and TRBJ2-3; D call uncertain. CDR1 and CDR2 from the germline V gene are PRHDT and FYEKMQ (reference sequence). Trimming took off 5 bases at V and 0 bases at J, with 15 bases between the two ends. CDR3 length equals 16 residues. This chain's CDR3 is CASSVMVLTSTDTQYF. CDR3 in DNA: TGTGCCAGCAGCGTTATGGTACTAACTAGCACAGATACGCAGTATTTT.

V gene TRBV29-1 combines with J gene TRBJ2-7; 7 bases line up with TRBD2. Per germline, CDR1 SQVTM and CDR2 ANQGSEA. The V segment lost 4 bases and the J segment 6 bases; nucleotides outside the gene matches: 12. The CDR3 extends over 14 amino acids. CDR3 sequence reads: CSVVGREDSAEQYF. In nucleotides, the CDR3 is TGCAGCGTTGTAGGACGGGAGGATTCCGCCGAGCAGTACTTC.

The chain recombines TRBV4-3 with TRBJ1-4, with D possibly being TRBD1 (5 bases). V lost 1 base and J lost 6, with 15 bases in between. The germline V gene encodes CDR1 LGHNA and CDR2 YSLEER. The CDR3 runs 16 residues. The CDR3 reads CASSQAGGGGYEKLFF. CDR3 nucleotides: TGCGCCAGCAGCCAAGCTGGTGGGGGAGGTTATGAAAAACTGTTTTTT.

V is TRBV27 and J is TRBJ1-2; 9 bases agree with TRBD1. Unmatched junction bases numbered 3, after V lost 3 bases and J lost 7 bases. Germline CDR1 is MNHEY and CDR2 is SMNVEV (reference sequence). The CDR3 has 13 amino acids. The CDR3 is CASSFGQGFGYTF. The CDR3 DNA reads TGTGCCAGCAGTTTCGGACAGGGGTTTGGCTACACCTTC.

The chain combines TRBV14 with TRBJ1-6; 7 bases are shared with TRBD1. This CDR3 has 16 amino acids. Germline V gene lookup returns CDR1 SGHDN and CDR2 FVKESK. Trimming cost V 3 bases and J 4 bases; bases outside gene matches: 6. The CDR3, as DNA: TGTGCCAGCAGCCACCGACAGGGACCTTATAATTCACCCCTCCACTTT. Translation gives CASSHRQGPYNSPLHF.

In its sample, this clone was seen a few times. V gene TRBV9 combines with J gene TRBJ1-2; TRBD1 aligns across 12 bases. The CDR3 extends over 18 amino acids. Germline assignment: CDR1 SGDLS and CDR2 YYNGEE. The ends lost 3 bases at V and 4 bases at J; junction bases unmatched: 13. The CDR3 coding sequence is TGTGCCAGCAGCGCAGGACCGGGACAGGGGGCTCTTGGCTATGGCTACACCTTC. Its translation: CASSAGPGQGALGYGYTF.

The V call is TRBV1, the J call TRBJ1-2; the table's D call, TRBD1, has no DNA check behind it. TRBV1 counts as a pseudogene. The CDR3 spans 16 residues. CDR3 coding DNA: TGCACCAGCAGCTTGGACAGGGTCCAATCTAACTATGGCTACACCTTC. Its protein product is CTSSLDRVQSNYGYTF.

The gene calls are TRBV19 and TRBJ2-2, with 9 positions matching TRBD2. J gave up 7 bases and V 3 bases, and 6 bases lay outside the gene matches. The CDR3 runs to 15 residues. Per the germline V gene, CDR1 is LNHDA and CDR2 is SQIVND (reference sequence). Here the CDR3 DNA reads TGTGCCAGTAGTATTTTAGCGGGAGTGGTCGGGGAGCTGTTTTTT. As protein: CASSILAGVVGELFF. The whole variable domain, remainder taken from reference TRBV19 and TRBJ2-2, is DGGITQSPKYLFRKEGQNVTLSCEQNLNHDAMYWYRQDPGQGLRLIYYSQIVNDFQKGDIAEGYSVSREKKESFPLTVTSAQKNPTAFYLCASSILAGVVGELFFGEGSRLTVL.

The chain combines TRBV6-5 with TRBJ2-7; 7 bases map to TRBD1. CDR3 length: 14 residues. V shed 6 bases, J shed 2 bases, and the junction held 7 bases outside the gene matches. The germline V gene has CDR1 MNHEY and CDR2 SVGAGI. This CDR3 reads CASRPRTGPYEQYF. For the CDR3, the DNA is TGTGCCAGCAGACCTAGGACAGGACCCTACGAGCAGTACTTC.

The chain is built from TRBV12-5 and TRBJ1-1; unclear D gene. With 7 bases removed from V and 3 bases from J, the gap between germline ends came to 9 bases. Germline values: CDR1 LGHNT, CDR2 FRNRAP. The CDR3 has 12 amino acids. This CDR3 is CASASTYTEAFF. The CDR3 DNA is TGTGCTAGTGCCTCGACTTACACTGAAGCTTTCTTT.

This chain links TRBV5-4 with TRBJ2-3; weak D call: TRBD1 (5 bases). CDR1 is SGHNT and CDR2 is YYREEE in the germline V gene (reference sequence). The CDR3 is 16 residues long. V was clipped by 3 bases and J by 0 bases, with 14 bases between them. In nucleotides, the CDR3 is TGTGCCAGCAGCTCCCCAGCAGGGCAAAGCACAGATACGCAGTATTTT. It translates to CASSSPAGQSTDTQYF.

This clone was detected only once. The chain is built from TRBV2 and TRBJ2-5, with 12 bases lining up with TRBD1. Losses at the gene ends were 2 bases for V and 4 bases for J; bases not matched to a gene: 5. Germline loops: CDR1 SNHLY, CDR2 FYNNEI. This CDR3 is built from 16 residues. The CDR3 DNA reads as TGTGCCAGCAGTGAAATAGGGACAGGGGGCGGAGAGACCCAGTACTTC. The encoded protein is CASSEIGTGGGETQYF.

This clone came up once. This chain links TRBV7-8 with TRBJ1-5, with 11 bases matching TRBD1. The germline V gene encodes CDR1 SGHVS and CDR2 FQNEAQ. The CDR3 length is 16 residues. The V segment lost 5 bases and the J segment 0 bases; nucleotides outside the gene matches: 3. The CDR3 sequence: CASSLGQGVSNQPQHF. In DNA form, the CDR3 reads TGTGCCAGCAGCCTGGGACAGGGGGTTAGCAATCAGCCCCAGCATTTT.

In nucleotides, the CDR3 is TGCAGCGTCGGTAGCGTTCACAATGAGCAGTTCTTC. Its translation: CSVGSVHNEQFF. The gene calls are TRBV29-1 and TRBJ2-1; tentative D call: TRBD2 (5 bases). V lost 6 bases, J lost 5 bases, and 11 bases lay in between. The CDR3 loop spans 12 amino acids. CDR1 and CDR2 from the germline V gene are SQVTM and ANQGSEA.

V and J are TRBV7-2 and TRBJ2-3; 11 bases are a match to TRBD2. J lost 1 base, V lost 8 bases, and 5 bases had no gene match. Germline CDR1 SGHTA, CDR2 FQGNSA. The CDR3 has 15 residues. The CDR3 loop reads CASGIAGGGTDTQYF. CDR3 bases: TGTGCCAGCGGGATAGCGGGAGGGGGCACAGATACGCAGTATTTT.

The chain couples TRBV7-3 to TRBJ1-1, with D unresolved. The V and J ends lost 2 bases and 4 bases respectively, with 8 bases between them. The CDR3 spans 13 residues. CDR1 is SGHTA, CDR2 FQGTGA, per germline. This CDR3 is CASSLAEGTEAFF. CDR3 bases: TGTGCCAGCAGCTTAGCGGAGGGCACTGAAGCTTTCTTT.

V usage is TRBV28 and J usage is TRBJ2-2; a possible D gene is TRBD2 (5 bases). The V gene's germline CDR1 is MDHEN and CDR2 SYDVKM. Trimming shortened V by 3 bases and J by 7 bases, and 18 bases separated the two germline ends. The CDR3 has 16 residues. The DNA for the CDR3 is TGTGCCAGCAGTTTTGAGACTACATCGGGGATCGGGGAGCTGTTTTTT. The encoded protein is CASSFETTSGIGELFF.

The chain couples TRBV7-2 to TRBJ2-1, with a possible D match to TRBD1 (5 bases). This CDR3 is built from 15 residues. CDR1 and CDR2 from the germline V gene are SGHTA and FQGNSA. V was pared by 1 base and J by 6 bases, with 13 bases between. This CDR3 reads CASSLERGPLNEQFF. The CDR3 DNA reads as TGTGCCAGCAGCTTAGAAAGGGGCCCCCTCAATGAGCAGTTCTTC.

The chain recombines TRBV21-1 with TRBJ2-7; the table's D call of TRBD2 was not tested on the DNA. TRBV21-1 is deemed a pseudogene. This CDR3 spans 16 amino acids. In DNA form, the CDR3 reads TGTGCCAGCAGCAAAGGGGGGACTAGCGGGAGCCACGAGCAGTACTTC. The encoded protein is CASSKGGTSGSHEQYF.

This rearrangement joins TRBV24-1 to TRBJ2-3; the match to TRBD2 covers 8 bases. From germline, CDR1 is KGHDR and CDR2 SFDVKD. This CDR3 contains 15 residues. V lost 5 bases to trimming and J lost 3 bases; unmatched junction nucleotides: 6. CDR3 sequence (DNA): TGTGCCACCAGTGCCGAAAGCGGGGGTACAGATACGCAGTATTTT. Protein product: CATSAESGGTDTQYF.